Listed here are 23 T cell receptor beta chains from one sample, sequenced in a study of molecular identifiers for immune sequencing clone quantification. TCRdb called the PCR reads again in MiXCR, with one record for every CDR3 protein. The sample shows about half a million distinct CDR3 sequences, roughly a fifth of them seen only once. The specimen was naive CD8+ T cells from blood, with Jurkat cell RNA spiked in. Described subset: FACS-sorted CD8+CD4-CCR7+CD45RA+ naive T cells. Source of these receptors: a human donor in good health. Some libraries in this study had Jurkat cell RNA spiked in.

This clonotype was picked up many times. This chain joins TRBV5-5 and TRBJ1-4, with 7 nucleotides matching TRBD1. The CDR3 consists of 17 residues. CDR1 and CDR2 (germline): SGHKS, YYEKEE (reference sequence). The trim removed 2 bases at V and 2 bases at J, leaving 9 bases unmatched. Here the CDR3 reads CASSFPTGHGTNEKLFF. CDR3 DNA sequence: TGTGCCAGCAGCTTTCCGACAGGGCATGGGACTAATGAAAAACTGTTTTTT.

The table lists this clonotype with many counts. V gene TRBV6-6 combines with J gene TRBJ2-7; D unresolved. Germline V lookup: CDR1 MNHNY, CDR2 SVGAGI (reference sequence). V lost 1 base and J 6 bases, leaving 7 bases between the germline ends. This CDR3 spans 12 amino acids. CDR3 coding DNA: TGTGCCAGCAGTTACTTGGGCCTCGAGCAGTACTTC. Translating gives CASSYLGLEQYF.

On this clonotype: Just one base apart from a much larger clone, this may be a read error. This rearrangement joins TRBV11-2 to TRBJ2-7; the D is unclear. This CDR3 comprises 13 residues. V lost 1 base, J lost 7 bases, and 11 bases lay in between. Germline V gene data show CDR1 as SGHAT and CDR2 as FQNNGV. This CDR3 reads CASSLGVGLEQYF. The CDR3 DNA reads as TGTGCCAGCAGCTTAGGGGTCGGCCTGGAGCAGTACTTC.

With respect to this clonotype: It may be a read error: a sequence one base away is much more abundant. The gene calls are TRBV28 and TRBJ2-3, with 9 bases identical to TRBD2. The junction had 13 bases not matched to a gene; V was cut back by 8 bases and J by 1 base. Germline V CDR1 and CDR2: MDHEN, SYDVKM. The CDR3 length is 17 residues. CDR3 coding DNA: TGTGCCAGCGCTGGGTCTAGCGGGGTGGGTGGCACAGATACGCAGTATTTT. It codes for CASAGSSGVGGTDTQYF.

V and J are TRBV19 and TRBJ2-7; 7 bases match TRBD1. Per germline, CDR1 LNHDA and CDR2 SQIVND (reference sequence). The ends lost 9 bases at V and 2 bases at J; junction bases unmatched: 7. This CDR3 spans 13 amino acids. The CDR3 nucleotides are TGTGCCAGCGCCGCCGGGACAGCCTACGAGCAGTACTTC. As protein: CASAAGTAYEQYF.

This clonotype was observed at least ten times. V and J are TRBV7-2 and TRBJ2-1, with a weak D call TRBD1 (6 bases). V shed 1 base and J shed 8 bases, with 12 bases lying between them. The CDR3 consists of 14 residues. CDR1 and CDR2 (germline): SGHTA, FQGNSA. The DNA of the CDR3 is TGTGCCAGCAGCTTAGGGCAGGGGTCATATGAGCAGTTCTTC. This sequence encodes CASSLGQGSYEQFF.

The rearrangement joins TRBV20-1 to TRBJ2-7; TRBD2 matches at 7 bases. The V and J ends lost 5 bases and 4 bases, in that order; junction bases with no gene match: 14. Germline V gene sequence: CDR1 DFQATT, CDR2 SNEGSKA (reference sequence). This CDR3 has 15 amino acids. CDR3 amino acids: CSASTGGGREYEQYF. DNA for the CDR3: TGCAGTGCTTCCACTGGGGGGGGAAGGGAGTACGAGCAGTACTTC.

This chain joins TRBV6-5 and TRBJ2-7; the match to TRBD1 covers 9 bases. Germline loops: CDR1 MNHEY, CDR2 SVGAGI. The V and J ends lost 7 bases and 4 bases, in that order; junction bases with no gene match: 2. The CDR3 contains 12 residues. The chain's CDR3 is CASKDRGYEQYF. The CDR3 region has the DNA TGTGCCAGCAAGGACAGGGGTTACGAGCAGTACTTC.

This clonotype appeared a few times. The chain links TRBV4-2 to TRBJ2-5; perhaps D is TRBD1 or TRBD2 (5 bases each). The germline CDR1 and CDR2 sequences are LGHNA and YNFKEQ. Trimming removed 0 bases at V and 4 bases at J, with 12 bases between. The CDR3 loop spans 15 amino acids. CDR3 coding DNA: TGTGCCAGCAGCCAAGATCCTTCTGGGGGAGAGACCCAGTACTTC. Its translation is CASSQDPSGGETQYF.

For this clonotype: This may be a read error: a much more frequent sequence differs by one nucleotide. V is TRBV4-1 and J is TRBJ1-1; D unresolved. CDR3 length equals 16 residues. Germline-derived CDR1 and CDR2 are MGHRA and YSYEKL. In nucleotides, the CDR3 is TGCGCCAGCGGCCAAGATAGGAAGGAAGGATTCACTGAAGCTTTCTTT. Translated: CASGQDRKEGFTEAFF.

This clonotype occurred many times. J is TRBJ2-3 and V is TRBV9; no reliable D call. The CDR3 extends over 13 amino acids. V dropped 2 bases and J dropped 3 bases, with 7 bases sitting between them. Per germline, CDR1 SGDLS and CDR2 YYNGEE. The CDR3 sequence is CASSVAATDTQYF. The CDR3, as DNA: TGTGCCAGCAGCGTCGCGGCGACAGATACGCAGTATTTT.

This clonotype has a count of ten or more. The chain employs TRBV2 and TRBJ1-5; 10 nucleotides agree with TRBD1. Germline V lookup: CDR1 SNHLY, CDR2 FYNNEI. Trimming removed 10 bases from V and 6 bases from J; junction bases left unmatched: 6. CDR3 length equals 13 residues. The CDR3 coding sequence is TGTGCCATTAGGGACAGGGGTCCTCAGCCCCAGCATTTT. Translation gives CAIRDRGPQPQHF.

The rearrangement uses TRBV27 and TRBJ2-7; D is undetermined. This CDR3 has 15 residues. Trimming stripped 3 bases from V and 6 bases from J, with 18 bases between. CDR1 and CDR2 from the germline V gene are MNHEY and SMNVEV (reference sequence). The chain's CDR3 is CASSLAARAAGEQYF. DNA for the CDR3: TGTGCCAGCAGTTTGGCCGCTCGGGCCGCAGGCGAGCAGTACTTC.

The V and J genes are TRBV4-2 and TRBJ1-5; D may be TRBD1 (6 bases). The CDR3 spans 14 residues. V shed 4 bases and J shed 7 bases, with 14 bases lying between them. Germline V gives CDR1 LGHNA, CDR2 YNFKEQ. CDR3 loop: CASSPLTGEQPQHF. The CDR3, as DNA: TGTGCCAGCAGCCCCCTGACAGGAGAACAGCCCCAGCATTTT.

The V and J genes are TRBV27 and TRBJ2-3; D remains unclear. From germline, CDR1 is MNHEY and CDR2 SMNVEV (reference sequence). The germline V and J ends were trimmed by 2 bases and 4 bases, with 10 bases remaining between them. The CDR3 extends over 14 amino acids. CDR3 amino acids: CASSLGPGPDTQYF. The CDR3 DNA reads TGTGCCAGCAGTTTAGGCCCGGGCCCAGATACGCAGTATTTT.

This clonotype showed up many times. This chain joins TRBV12-3 or TRBV12-4 and TRBJ1-6; D remains ambiguous. With 7 bases removed from V and 4 bases from J, the gap between germline ends came to 8 bases. The CDR3 sequence is 13 residues long. The CDR3 region has the DNA TGTGCCAGCACTGAGAGTTATAATTCACCCCTCCACTTT. As protein: CASTESYNSPLHF.

The chain has TRBV9 and TRBJ2-1, with 7 bases lining up with TRBD2. J was trimmed by 0 bases and V by 0 bases; bases with no gene match: 3. There are 16 residues in the CDR3. The V gene's germline CDR1 is SGDLS and CDR2 YYNGEE. CDR3 amino acids: CASSVGLAVSYNEQFF. DNA of the CDR3: TGTGCCAGCAGCGTAGGGCTAGCGGTCTCCTACAATGAGCAGTTCTTC.

This chain links TRBV27 with TRBJ2-7, with D perhaps TRBD1 (6 bases). Germline V lookup: CDR1 MNHEY, CDR2 SMNVEV (reference sequence). Trimming took 5 bases from V and 3 from J, leaving 14 bases between them. This CDR3 contains 14 residues. CDR3 in DNA: TGTGCCAGCAGTGAACTCGGACAGCACTACGAGCAGTACTTC. Amino acid sequence: CASSELGQHYEQYF.

This clonotype has a handful of counts. The V and J genes are TRBV11-1 and TRBJ2-3, with a tentative D call TRBD1 (6 bases). Trimming pared 5 bases from V and 3 bases from J, leaving 15 bases between. Per germline, CDR1 SGHAT and CDR2 FQDESV (reference sequence). The CDR3 extends over 15 amino acids. CDR3 bases: TGTGCCAGCAGCCACCAGGGGTCTGAGACAGATACGCAGTATTTT. It encodes CASSHQGSETDTQYF.

A remark on this clonotype: A much larger clone sits a single nucleotide away, making a read error possible. The genes are TRBV20-1 and TRBJ2-2, with D perhaps matching TRBD2 (6 bases). Germline CDR1 and CDR2: DFQATT and SNEGSKA (reference sequence). There are 13 residues in the CDR3. This CDR3 is CGATGLYTGELFF. The CDR3 coding sequence is TGCGGTGCTACTGGACTATACACCGGGGAGCTGTTTTTT.

This clonotype was found a few times. The rearrangement links TRBV27 to TRBJ2-1; 10 nucleotides agree with TRBD2. The CDR3 covers 15 residues. Germline loops: CDR1 MNHEY, CDR2 SMNVEV (reference sequence). V lost 2 bases and J lost 5; bases outside the gene matches: 3. CDR3 sequence reads: CASSLRTSGNNEQFF. In DNA form, the CDR3 reads TGTGCCAGCAGTTTAAGGACTAGCGGTAACAATGAGCAGTTCTTC.

The chain employs TRBV7-9 and TRBJ2-3; 8 positions agree with TRBD2. Germline CDR1 reads SEHNR; CDR2 reads FQNEAQ (reference sequence). V dropped 1 base and J dropped 0; count of bases not matched to a gene: 6. CDR3 length equals 17 residues. As DNA, the CDR3 is TGTGCCAGCAGCTTAGGGGGAGCGGGAGAAAGCACAGATACGCAGTATTTT. Its translation: CASSLGGAGESTDTQYF.

There are many counts of this clonotype. The V and J genes are TRBV13 and TRBJ2-3; D remains ambiguous. Trimming left V 5 bases short and J 1 base short, with 10 bases between. CDR1 and CDR2 (germline): PRHDT, FYEKMQ (reference sequence). CDR3 length: 14 amino acids. The DNA of the CDR3 is TGTGCCAGCAGCCCACAGTTCCGCACAGATACGCAGTATTTT. This codes for CASSPQFRTDTQYF.